This is a list of T cell receptor beta chains from one sample in a study of graft-versus-host responses after intestinal transplantation. Assay used: immunoSEQ multiplex PCR; TCRdb lists only in-frame clones, some missing. The sample has 80,000 to 100,000 clones; 90% to 95% are singletons. Which antigens these TCRs recognize remains unknown. The sample was unstimulated CD4+ T cells sorted from spleen or lymph node cells, taken before transplant. Every receptor here comes from a human donor who was the organ donor for an intestinal transplant. CDR3s include the opening cysteine and the closing phenylalanine or tryptophan. A D gene is named only where the DNA matches it firmly. Size is omitted from some rows. Given values are once, few, many or a class for expanded clones.

J,D,size,V,DNA,CDR3
TRBJ1-2,NA,NA,TRBV4-3,TGCGCCAGCAGCCAAGGAGGTATCGCTGGCTACACCTTC,CASSQGGIAGYTF
TRBJ2-5,TRBD1,once,TRBV28,TGTGCCAGCAGTTTCGGGGACAGAGGACCCCAGTACTTC,CASSFGDRGPQYF
TRBJ2-2,NA,NA,TRBV5-4,TGTGCCAGCAGCTTTGGTGTAGCCGGGGAGCTGTTTTTT,CASSFGVAGELFF
TRBJ2-1,NA,NA,TRBV20-1,TGCAGTGCTAGAGCGGGGAATGAGCAGTTCTTC,CSARAGNEQFF
TRBJ2-7,NA,NA,TRBV4-2,TGTGCCAGCAGCCATTGGCAGGGCGAGAGCTCCTACGAGCAGTACTTC,CASSHWQGESSYEQYF
TRBJ2-7,TRBD2,NA,TRBV6-5,TGTGCCAGCAGCTGGACTAGCGGACCCTACGAGCAGTACTTC,CASSWTSGPYEQYF
TRBJ2-3,TRBD2,NA,TRBV6-4,TGTGCCAGCAGTGACACAGAGCGGGGGTCTAGCACAGATACGCAGTATTTT,CASSDTERGSSTDTQYF
TRBJ1-4,NA,NA,TRBV4-3,TGCGCCAGCAGCCTCAGGGCTAATGAAAAACTGTTTTTT,CASSLRANEKLFF
TRBJ2-5,TRBD2,once,TRBV5-4,TGTGCCAGCAGCCCGGCAGCGGGGGCCGCAGAGACCCAGTACTTC,CASSPAAGAAETQYF
TRBJ1-1,TRBD1,few,TRBV10-1,TGCGCCAGCAGGGACAGGGAAGCTTTCTTT,CASRDREAFF
TRBJ2-7,NA,NA,TRBV6-4,TGTGCCAGCAGTTGGGACACTTACTACGAGCAGTACTTC,CASSWDTYYEQYF
TRBJ2-1,TRBD2,NA,TRBV7-9,TGTGCCAGCAGCTTAGCCTCACTAGCGGGGGGGTACAATGAGCAGTTCTTC,CASSLASLAGGYNEQFF
TRBJ2-5,NA,once,TRBV5-1,TGCGCCAGCAGCCAGAAGGCAGGCCAAGAGACCCAGTACTTC,CASSQKAGQETQYF
TRBJ2-7,TRBD1,NA,TRBV5-5,TGTGCCAGCAGCTTGGGGGACAGGGTTTCCTACGAGCAGTACTTC,CASSLGDRVSYEQYF
TRBJ2-1,TRBD2,NA,TRBV9,TGTGCCAGCAGCGCCCGGCGACTAGCGGGGGGGGACAATGAGCAGTTCTTC,CASSARRLAGGDNEQFF
TRBJ1-6,NA,NA,TRBV2,TGTGCCAGCGCAAGAGTTGACTCCTATAATTCACCCCTCCACTTT,CASARVDSYNSPLHF
TRBJ2-7,NA,NA,TRBV19,TGTGCCAGTAGTATTCGTCCGGGAACCTACGAGCAGTACTTC,CASSIRPGTYEQYF
TRBJ2-2,NA,few,TRBV9,TGTGCCAGCAGCCCTACAGCCGCGAACACCGGGGAGCTGTTTTTT,CASSPTAANTGELFF
TRBJ2-3,TRBD1,NA,TRBV7-3,TGTGCCAGCAGCGAGGACAGGGGTACAGATACGCAGTATTTT,CASSEDRGTDTQYF
TRBJ1-1,TRBD1,once,TRBV9,TGTGCCAGCAGCGTAGGATGGGGACAGGTGAACACTGAAGCTTTCTTT,CASSVGWGQVNTEAFF
TRBJ1-2,TRBD1,NA,TRBV6-5,TGTGCCAGCAGTGCGGACAGGGCCCACTATGGCTACACCTTC,CASSADRAHYGYTF
TRBJ2-3,NA,NA,TRBV4-3,TGCGCCAGCAGCCACAGGGACACAGATACGCAGTATTTT,CASSHRDTDTQYF
TRBJ1-2,NA,NA,TRBV9,TGTGCTAGCAGCGTAGCTATGGGCCCGACCTATGGCTACACCTTC,CASSVAMGPTYGYTF
TRBJ1-1,NA,NA,TRBV9,TGTGCCAGCAGCCGCAGGGGTTCCACTGAAGCTTTCTTT,CASSRRGSTEAFF
TRBJ1-1,NA,NA,TRBV9,TGTGCCAGCAGCGAGGGGCCGAACACTGAAGCTTTCTTT,CASSEGPNTEAFF
TRBJ2-3,TRBD2,NA,TRBV4-2,TGTGCCAGCAGCAATGGAGCGGGGGGGGTCACAGATACGCAGTATTTT,CASSNGAGGVTDTQYF
TRBJ1-6,NA,NA,TRBV28,TGTGCCAGCAGTTTTGCAGGGGTTAATTCACCCCTCCACTTT,CASSFAGVNSPLHF
TRBJ2-5,NA,NA,TRBV7-2,TGTGCCAGCAGCTCACAGGCAAGGCAAGAGACCCAGTACTTC,CASSSQARQETQYF
TRBJ2-5,NA,NA,TRBV20-1,TGCAGTGCTCAGGATGAGACCCAGTACTTC,CSAQDETQYF